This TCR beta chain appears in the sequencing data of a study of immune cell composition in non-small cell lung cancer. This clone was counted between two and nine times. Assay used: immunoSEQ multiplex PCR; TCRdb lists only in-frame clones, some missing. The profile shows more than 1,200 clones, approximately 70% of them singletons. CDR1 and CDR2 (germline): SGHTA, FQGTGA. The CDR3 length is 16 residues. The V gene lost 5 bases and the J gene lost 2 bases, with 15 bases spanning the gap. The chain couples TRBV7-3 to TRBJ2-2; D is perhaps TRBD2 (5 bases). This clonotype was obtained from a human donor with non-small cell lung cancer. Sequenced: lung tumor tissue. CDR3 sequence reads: CASSPLSGVNTGELFF. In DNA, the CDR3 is TGTGCCAGCAGCCCCTTATCCGGGGTTAACACCGGGGAGCTGTTTTTT.